This TCR beta chain came from a study of cytomegalovirus exposure and HLA in healthy donors. Researchers ran the PCR with 60 Vbeta and 13 Jbeta primers. Here immunoSEQ multiplex PCR was the method, and the copy in TCRdb shows in-frame clones only, minus some. The sample includes about 150,000 clones, roughly 72% of them seen just once. This CDR3 is 15 amino acids long. Samples came from healthy bone marrow donors. The sample comprised PBMCs. The chain employs TRBV21-1 and TRBJ1-3; TRBD1 is the table's D call and was not checked against the DNA. TRBV21-1 is given as a pseudogene. The sequence was obtained from a man between 25 and 39 years old in good health and CMV-seronegative. Here the CDR3 DNA reads TGTGCCAGCAAGAATAAGGGGTCAGTTAGAGACACCATATATTTT. Protein product: CASKNKGSVRDTIYF.